These T cell receptor beta chains were read from a single sample in a study of T cell repertoires in cytomegalovirus infection. The antigens for these receptors are not known. TCRdb analysed the reads with MiXCR anew, one entry per CDR3 protein. The sample has 90,000 to 130,000 distinct CDR3 sequences; 10% are singletons. Sequencing was carried out using PBMCs, sequenced either directly or after in vitro stimulation (not recorded which). All receptors come from a human donor in good health (CMV status not recorded). Some clones in this sample may be carry-over from other donors' samples. The CDR3 runs from the conserved cysteine through the conserved F or W. The D gene is left open where the match is weak. Where a row states a size, it is once, few, many or the class of an expanded clone; other rows omit it.

clone_size: many; d_call: TRBD2; v_call: TRBV7-6; j_call: TRBJ2-5; cdr3_nt: TGTGCCAGCAGATCTCTCCCGGGACTAGCGGGAGCGACGGTAGAGACCCAGTACTTC; cdr3_aa: CASRSLPGLAGATVETQYF
clone_size: many; d_call: TRBD1; v_call: TRBV7-8; j_call: TRBJ1-1; cdr3_nt: TGTGCCAGCAGCTTAACGGGGGACAGAGCCGATGAAGCTTTCTTT; cdr3_aa: CASSLTGDRADEAFF
clone_size: many; d_call: TRBD1; v_call: TRBV7-9; j_call: TRBJ2-7; cdr3_nt: TGTGCCAGCAGCCCTAACAGGGGGCCCCACGAGCAGTACTTC; cdr3_aa: CASSPNRGPHEQYF
clone_size: few; d_call: NA; v_call: TRBV29-1; j_call: TRBJ2-7; cdr3_nt: TGCAGCGTCCGAGGGTTAGGAACCTACGAGCAGTACTTC; cdr3_aa: CSVRGLGTYEQYF
clone_size: few; d_call: NA; v_call: TRBV28; j_call: TRBJ1-1; cdr3_nt: TGTGCCACCGACTTGCGGGGGCACACTGAAGCTTTCTTT; cdr3_aa: CATDLRGHTEAFF
clone_size: NA; d_call: NA; v_call: TRBV28; j_call: TRBJ1-5; cdr3_nt: TGTGCCAGCAGTCCAGAGGGGATGGATCAGCCCCAGCATTTT; cdr3_aa: CASSPEGMDQPQHF
clone_size: many; d_call: NA; v_call: TRBV19; j_call: TRBJ1-5; cdr3_nt: TGTGCCAGTAGCTCTGGGAGTAGCAATCAGCCCCAGCATTTT; cdr3_aa: CASSSGSSNQPQHF
clone_size: many; d_call: TRBD1; v_call: TRBV7-2; j_call: TRBJ2-1; cdr3_nt: TGTGCCAGCAGCTTAGAGAGGGGACAGTACAATGAGCAGTTCTTC; cdr3_aa: CASSLERGQYNEQFF
clone_size: many; d_call: NA; v_call: TRBV20-1; j_call: TRBJ1-1; cdr3_nt: TGCAGTGCTCCCTCGGCTATGAACACTGAAGCTTTCTTT; cdr3_aa: CSAPSAMNTEAFF
clone_size: NA; d_call: NA; v_call: TRBV24-1; j_call: TRBJ2-1; cdr3_nt: TGTGCCACCAGTGACCCGTCTAGGCGGGAGCAGTTCTTC; cdr3_aa: CATSDPSRREQFF
clone_size: many; d_call: NA; v_call: TRBV7-2; j_call: TRBJ2-7; cdr3_nt: TGTGCCAGCAGCTTATCCCCAGGGGCTGATTCCTACGAGCAGTACTTC; cdr3_aa: CASSLSPGADSYEQYF
clone_size: NA; d_call: NA; v_call: TRBV10-3; j_call: TRBJ1-3; cdr3_nt: TGTGCCATCAGTGAGGGAGGACAGAACGGGAGAAACACCATATATTTT; cdr3_aa: CAISEGGQNGRNTIYF
clone_size: NA; d_call: NA; v_call: TRBV25-1; j_call: TRBJ1-2; cdr3_nt: TGTGCCAGCAGTGTGCTTGACGGACCTACCTTTCTAGACCACTATGGCTACACCTTC; cdr3_aa: CASSVLDGPTFLDHYGYTF
clone_size: NA; d_call: NA; v_call: TRBV28; j_call: TRBJ1-6; cdr3_nt: TGTGCCAGCACACCCCGGCCGCATAATTCACCCCTCCACTTT; cdr3_aa: CASTPRPHNSPLHF
clone_size: NA; d_call: TRBD2; v_call: TRBV29-1; j_call: TRBJ2-1; cdr3_nt: TGCAGCGTTGCCTTAGCGGGAGCCAGCTACAATGAGCAGTTCTTC; cdr3_aa: CSVALAGASYNEQFF
clone_size: many; d_call: NA; v_call: TRBV7-2; j_call: TRBJ2-3; cdr3_nt: TGTGCCAGCAGCTTGGCGGGCCGCCAATCAGATACGCAGTATTTT; cdr3_aa: CASSLAGRQSDTQYF
clone_size: many; d_call: NA; v_call: TRBV9; j_call: TRBJ2-4; cdr3_nt: TGTGCCAGCAGCGGACAACGACAGCCCTTGGGTAAAAACATTCAGTACTTC; cdr3_aa: CASSGQRQPLGKNIQYF
clone_size: NA; d_call: NA; v_call: TRBV4-1; j_call: TRBJ1-2; cdr3_nt: TGCGCCAGCAGTCCCTCGGGGTCTAGGGACTATGGCTACACCTTC; cdr3_aa: CASSPSGSRDYGYTF
clone_size: many; d_call: NA; v_call: TRBV6-6; j_call: TRBJ2-5; cdr3_nt: TGTGCCAGCAGTTACGAACGGGGCCAAGAGACCCAGTACTTC; cdr3_aa: CASSYERGQETQYF
clone_size: few; d_call: TRBD2; v_call: TRBV2; j_call: TRBJ2-1; cdr3_nt: TGTGCCAGCAGTGTTCTGCGGGAGGGGAGTGAGCAGTTCTTC; cdr3_aa: CASSVLREGSEQFF
clone_size: NA; d_call: TRBD1; v_call: TRBV29-1; j_call: TRBJ1-2; cdr3_nt: TGCAGCGTGGCAGGGGGCGACTATGGCTACACCTTC; cdr3_aa: CSVAGGDYGYTF
clone_size: few; d_call: NA; v_call: TRBV5-1; j_call: TRBJ1-1; cdr3_nt: TGCGCCAGCAGCGGGAGGACAACGAACACTGAAGCTTTCTTT; cdr3_aa: CASSGRTTNTEAFF
clone_size: NA; d_call: NA; v_call: TRBV7-3; j_call: TRBJ2-7; cdr3_nt: TGTGCCAGCAGCATCAAGGGTAACGGAGTGCAGTACTTC; cdr3_aa: CASSIKGNGVQYF
clone_size: many; d_call: TRBD1; v_call: TRBV12-3/TRBV12-4; j_call: TRBJ1-1; cdr3_nt: TGTGCCAGCGTCCCGGGACAGGGCCTTGAAGCTTTCTTT; cdr3_aa: CASVPGQGLEAFF
clone_size: NA; d_call: NA; v_call: TRBV5-5; j_call: TRBJ2-2; cdr3_nt: TGTGCCAGCAGCTTGTTTTCGGCAGCCACGACCGGGGAGCTGTTTTTT; cdr3_aa: CASSLFSAATTGELFF
clone_size: few; d_call: TRBD2; v_call: TRBV6-2/TRBV6-3; j_call: TRBJ2-7; cdr3_nt: TGTGCCAGCAGTTCACCTAGCGGGACTTACTACGAGCAGTACTTC; cdr3_aa: CASSSPSGTYYEQYF
clone_size: few; d_call: NA; v_call: TRBV12-3/TRBV12-4; j_call: TRBJ2-2; cdr3_nt: TGTGCCAGCACCGCTCAGCGGGTAACCGGGGAGCTGTTTTTT; cdr3_aa: CASTAQRVTGELFF
clone_size: many; d_call: TRBD2; v_call: TRBV4-2; j_call: TRBJ2-3; cdr3_nt: TGTGCCAGCAGCCAGGGTACTAGCGGGAGAACAGATACGCAGTATTTT; cdr3_aa: CASSQGTSGRTDTQYF
clone_size: NA; d_call: NA; v_call: TRBV20-1; j_call: TRBJ1-1; cdr3_nt: TGCAGTGCTGTACGATTAGGGGCGTACACTGAAGCTTTCTTT; cdr3_aa: CSAVRLGAYTEAFF
clone_size: many; d_call: NA; v_call: TRBV4-1; j_call: TRBJ1-5; cdr3_nt: TGCGCCAGCAGCCAAGAGGAGGGGACCAATCAGCCCCAGCATTTT; cdr3_aa: CASSQEEGTNQPQHF
clone_size: many; d_call: NA; v_call: TRBV19; j_call: TRBJ2-3; cdr3_nt: TGTGCCAGTACAGAACCGGGACGCACAGATACGCAGTATTTT; cdr3_aa: CASTEPGRTDTQYF
clone_size: few; d_call: NA; v_call: TRBV7-7; j_call: TRBJ1-1; cdr3_nt: TGTGCTAGCAGCACATCCGGGCCCCGGATGAACACTGAAGCTTTCTTT; cdr3_aa: CASSTSGPRMNTEAFF
clone_size: many; d_call: TRBD1; v_call: TRBV9; j_call: TRBJ2-2; cdr3_nt: TGTGCCAGCAGCGTAGCTCGTTTCGTTAGACAGGGTGGCACCGGGGAGCTGTTTTTT; cdr3_aa: CASSVARFVRQGGTGELFF
clone_size: many; d_call: TRBD1; v_call: TRBV7-2; j_call: TRBJ2-1; cdr3_nt: TGTGCCAGTACCGAACGGACAGGGGGCGCTGAGCAGTTCTTC; cdr3_aa: CASTERTGGAEQFF
clone_size: many; d_call: NA; v_call: TRBV12-3/TRBV12-4; j_call: TRBJ2-3; cdr3_nt: TGTGCCAGCAGCTCCACAGATACGCAGTATTTT; cdr3_aa: CASSSTDTQYF
clone_size: many; d_call: TRBD1; v_call: TRBV4-3; j_call: TRBJ2-1; cdr3_nt: TGCGCCAGCAGCCGCGGACAGGACTACAATGAGCAGTTCTTC; cdr3_aa: CASSRGQDYNEQFF
clone_size: NA; d_call: NA; v_call: TRBV6-6; j_call: TRBJ2-3; cdr3_nt: TGTGCCAGCGGGAACGTAGATACGCAGTATTTT; cdr3_aa: CASGNVDTQYF
clone_size: few; d_call: NA; v_call: TRBV6-6; j_call: TRBJ2-7; cdr3_nt: TGTGCCAGCAGCCCCCGCGGCTACGAGCAGTACTTC; cdr3_aa: CASSPRGYEQYF